Listed here are 26 T cell receptor beta chains from one sample, sequenced in a study of regulatory T cells in long-lasting Graves disease. The time point here: newly diagnosed GD, antithyroid drugs for less than 3 months. TCR sequences were obtained from RNA taken from PBMCs. Arm-PCR with iRepertoire HTBI primers amplified the CDR3 regions for these TCR beta libraries. Via MiXCR, TCRdb re-called the multiplex PCR reads, giving one row per CDR3 protein. The sample lists 400,000 to 450,000 distinct CDR3 sequences; around 14% were seen once. These data were also reused for a study on T cells in Graves' hyperthyroidism and ophthalmopathy.

Sequences were derived from peripheral blood mononuclear cells (PBMCs), sampled at new diagnosis, from a patient treated with antithyroid drugs. These receptors all come from a woman aged 25 to 39 with Graves disease.

Remarks on this clonotype: This may arise from a read error, as a much more abundant clone is one base away. The chain is built from TRBV3-1 and TRBJ1-4; TRBD1 matches at 7 bases. V lost 8 bases, J lost 5 bases, and 8 bases stayed unmatched. Germline values: CDR1 LGHDT, CDR2 YNNKEL (reference sequence). This CDR3 has 14 amino acids. The CDR3 region is CASCVTGRNEKLFF. As DNA, the CDR3 is TGTGCCAGCTGCGTGACAGGGCGGAATGAAAAACTGTTTTTT.

The rearrangement links TRBV6-1 to TRBJ2-3; perhaps TRBD2 as D (5 bases). This CDR3 is built from 13 residues. CDR1 MNHNS and CDR2 SASEGT come from the germline V gene. Trimming removed 8 bases at V and 0 bases at J, with 9 bases between. For the CDR3, the DNA is TGTGCCAGCGGGGAGCGGAGCACAGATACGCAGTATTTT. It specifies CASGERSTDTQYF.

As concerns this clonotype: At one end the junction does not follow the germline gene, possibly because of a read error. The chain carries TRBV28 and TRBJ1-1; D is uncertain. The CDR3 runs to 16 residues. Germline loops: CDR1 MDHEN, CDR2 SYDVKM. CDR3 loop: CTSSPLPTRLFTEAFF. DNA for the CDR3: TGTACCAGCAGTCCTCTACCTACCCGACTCTTCACTGAAGCTTTCTTT.

The V and J genes are TRBV10-1 and TRBJ1-1; TRBD1 aligns across 7 bases. CDR3 length: 15 amino acids. V was clipped by 3 bases and J by 1 base; unmatched bases: 5. The germline CDR1 and CDR2 sequences are WNHNN and SYGVQD (reference sequence). The chain's CDR3 is CASSDQGGENTEAFF. CDR3 nucleotide sequence: TGCGCCAGCAGTGACCAGGGGGGGGAGAACACTGAAGCTTTCTTT.

This clonotype has ten or more counts. V is TRBV15 and J is TRBJ1-2; D uncertain. The CDR3 is 11 residues long. The V end lost 1 base, the J end lost 4 bases, and 1 base lay between the germline ends. Germline V gene lookup returns CDR1 LNHNV and CDR2 YYDKDF (reference sequence). CDR3 residues: CATSRGYGYTF. The CDR3 DNA reads TGTGCCACCAGCAGAGGCTATGGCTACACCTTC.

The J gene is TRBJ1-2, the V gene TRBV4-2, with D possibly matching TRBD1 (6 bases). V lost 2 bases and J 3 bases, leaving 19 bases between the germline ends. Germline assignment: CDR1 LGHNA and CDR2 YNFKEQ. This CDR3 comprises 17 residues. CDR3 region: CASSQFRGISEHYGYTF. CDR3 nucleotides: TGTGCCAGCAGCCAATTCAGGGGTATCTCGGAGCACTATGGCTACACCTTC.

Ten or more counts support this clonotype. The J gene is TRBJ1-2, the V gene TRBV11-2; tentatively, D is TRBD1 (5 bases). V shed 2 bases and J shed 0 bases, with 22 bases lying between them. This CDR3 has 19 amino acids. Germline CDR1 SGHAT, CDR2 FQNNGV. DNA of the CDR3: TGTGCCAGCAGCTTATTCCCGATGGGGGGATCTACCGCTAACTATGGCTACACCTTC. Protein sequence: CASSLFPMGGSTANYGYTF.

In its sample, this clonotype was seen many times. This rearrangement joins TRBV18 to TRBJ2-1; D is uncertain. V dropped 3 bases and J dropped 0 bases, with 12 bases sitting between them. Germline V CDR1 and CDR2: KGHSH, LQKENI. CDR3 length: 16 amino acids. The CDR3 loop reads CASSPILRSSYNEQFF. CDR3 in DNA: TGTGCCAGCTCACCTATTTTAAGAAGCTCCTACAATGAGCAGTTCTTC.

This clonotype showed up just a few times. The chain is built from TRBV15 and TRBJ2-3; D remains ambiguous. The CDR3 contains 13 residues. V dropped 3 bases and J dropped 4 bases, with 8 bases sitting between them. Germline V gives CDR1 LNHNV, CDR2 YYDKDF (reference sequence). This CDR3 is CATSSGPSDTQYF. DNA for the CDR3: TGTGCCACCAGCAGCGGGCCATCAGATACGCAGTATTTT.

The chain carries TRBV7-3 and TRBJ2-1; 8 bases are a match to TRBD2. V was pared by 5 bases and J by 3 bases, with 6 bases of the junction left unmatched. This CDR3 is 15 amino acids long. In germline, CDR1 is SGHTA, CDR2 FQGTGA. The CDR3, as DNA: TGTGCCAGCAGCCTGACTAGCGAATACTACAATGAGCAGTTCTTC. Its protein is CASSLTSEYYNEQFF.

This clonotype has ten or more counts. The chain uses TRBV10-3 and TRBJ2-1; 12 bases line up with TRBD2. The V gene end was trimmed by 3 bases and the J gene end by 9 bases; junction bases not matched to a gene: 3. Germline V gives CDR1 ENHRY, CDR2 SYGVKD. This CDR3 comprises 14 residues. The CDR3 DNA follows: TGTGCCATCAGTGATCTAGCGGGAGGGGCTGAGCAGTTCTTC. Translation gives CAISDLAGGAEQFF.

This clonotype came up many times. The chain uses TRBV20-1 and TRBJ2-2, with D unresolved. Trimming took 6 bases from V and 0 from J, leaving 5 bases between them. CDR1 DFQATT and CDR2 SNEGSKA come from the germline V gene (reference sequence). The CDR3 runs to 12 residues. The CDR3 loop reads CSAVANTGELFF. CDR3 in DNA: TGCAGTGCCGTAGCGAACACCGGGGAGCTGTTTTTT.

This clonotype appeared many times. The rearrangement joins TRBV12-3 or TRBV12-4 to TRBJ1-6; TRBD1 matches 7 bases. The length of the CDR3 is 14 residues. J lost 9 bases, V lost 5 bases, and 7 bases had no gene match. The CDR3 spells CASSQTGAGSPLHF. Written as DNA, the CDR3 is TGTGCCAGCAGTCAAACAGGGGCTGGTTCACCCCTCCACTTT.

The V and J genes are TRBV6-2 or TRBV6-3 and TRBJ1-2; 7 bases fit TRBD1. V trimming: 11 bases; J trimming: 0 bases; junction bases outside the gene matches: 9. The CDR3 covers 14 residues. In germline, CDR1 is MNHEY, CDR2 SVGEGT. Written as DNA, the CDR3 is TGTGCCTACAGGGGATTAACAACTAACTATGGCTACACCTTC. This gives the protein CAYRGLTTNYGYTF.

This clonotype came up many times. J is TRBJ2-7 and V is TRBV29-1, with D tentatively TRBD1 (6 bases). The CDR3 is 13 amino acids. V dropped 7 bases and J dropped 7 bases, with 20 bases sitting between them. The germline gives CDR1 SQVTM, CDR2 ANQGSEA. The CDR3 protein is CSAEVRTGKEQYF. The CDR3 DNA is TGCAGCGCCGAGGTGCGTACAGGGAAAGAGCAGTACTTC.

The sample holds many counts of this clonotype. V is TRBV7-9 and J is TRBJ2-5, with TRBD1 as a possible D gene (5 bases). CDR3 length: 12 amino acids. Germline V lookup: CDR1 SEHNR, CDR2 FQNEAQ (reference sequence). V lost 5 bases and J lost 3, with 7 bases in between. This CDR3 is CASSDREETQYF. Written as DNA, the CDR3 is TGTGCCAGCAGCGACAGAGAAGAGACCCAGTACTTC.

This clonotype came up a few times. The chain joins TRBV24-1 to TRBJ1-5, with 12 bases fitting TRBD1. Trimming removed 7 bases from V and 6 bases from J; junction bases left unmatched: 6. There are 15 residues in the CDR3. The germline V gene encodes CDR1 KGHDR and CDR2 SFDVKD. The CDR3, as DNA: TGTGCCACCAGCGACCGGGACAGGGGGCCTCAGCCCCAGCATTTT. It translates to CATSDRDRGPQPQHF.

There are a few counts of this clonotype. A much larger clone differs from this one at a single base, so this may be a read error. V usage is TRBV27 and J usage is TRBJ1-1; D is undetermined. This CDR3 has 15 amino acids. Germline CDR1 MNHEY, CDR2 SMNVEV (reference sequence). The CDR3 DNA reads as TGTGCCGGCAGTCCGCACCAGGAATGGGAAGCTGAAGCTTTCTTT. It encodes CAGSPHQEWEAEAFF.

This clonotype was detected many times. This chain links TRBV11-2 with TRBJ2-1; TRBD2 might be the D (7 bases). This CDR3 region has 17 residues. Trimming took off 2 bases at V and 6 bases at J, with 20 bases between the two ends. Germline loops: CDR1 SGHAT, CDR2 FQNNGV. CDR3 sequence (DNA): TGTGCCAGCAGCTTAAATGGGGGGCTAGCGGTAAGCAATGAGCAGTTCTTC. Amino acid sequence: CASSLNGGLAVSNEQFF.

This clonotype has a count of ten or more. The CDR3 bases are TGTGCCAGCAGTTACTCAGGGGACAGTTACACAGATACGCAGTATTTT. It encodes CASSYSGDSYTDTQYF. This chain connects TRBV6-2 or TRBV6-3 to TRBJ2-3; 7 positions match TRBD1. The CDR3 sequence is 16 residues long. The V gene's germline CDR1 is MNHEY and CDR2 SVGEGT. V trimming: 0 bases; J trimming: 2 bases; junction bases outside the gene matches: 5.

This clonotype was observed many times. V gene TRBV3-1 combines with J gene TRBJ2-1; D might be TRBD2 (5 bases). The CDR3 spans 14 residues. Germline CDR1 LGHDT, CDR2 YNNKEL (reference sequence). V lost 1 base to trimming and J lost 8 bases, with 12 bases between them. CDR3 nucleotides: TGTGCCAGCAGCCAAGGGAGGATAGCCCATGAGCAGTTCTTC. This codes for CASSQGRIAHEQFF.

In this sample, this clonotype turned up many times. V is TRBV12-3 or TRBV12-4 and J is TRBJ1-2; D is uncertain. V lost 1 base, J lost 7 bases, and 10 bases lay in between. This CDR3 is built from 13 residues. DNA of the CDR3: TGTGCCAGCAGTTTAGGGGGTCGGAGTGGCTACACCTTC. Amino acids: CASSLGGRSGYTF.

The chain's CDR3 is CASSSPTSRSTDTQYF. CDR3 sequence (DNA): TGTGCCAGCAGTTCCCCGACTAGCCGAAGCACAGATACGCAGTATTTT. This sequence joins TRBV6-2 or TRBV6-3 and TRBJ2-3; 7 positions agree with TRBD2. CDR3 length: 16 amino acids. J was trimmed by 0 bases and V by 4 bases; bases with no gene match: 7. Germline CDR1 reads MNHEY; CDR2 reads SVGEGT.

There are many counts of this clonotype. The chain joins TRBV6-1 to TRBJ2-3, with 8 bases identical to TRBD2. This CDR3 comprises 17 residues. Germline loops: CDR1 MNHNS, CDR2 SASEGT. With 1 base clipped from V and 8 bases from J, the junction kept 14 bases outside the gene matches. CDR3 loop: CASSEGGTRVLSGTQYF. In nucleotides, the CDR3 is TGTGCCAGCAGTGAAGGAGGGACTAGAGTCCTATCGGGTACGCAGTATTTT.

This clonotype was detected many times. The chain joins TRBV28 to TRBJ2-7, with D hard to call. Germline V gene data show CDR1 as MDHEN and CDR2 as SYDVKM. The germline V and J ends were trimmed by 6 bases and 7 bases, with 7 bases remaining between them. This CDR3 is built from 10 residues. As DNA, the CDR3 is TGTGCCAGCAGCTCCGGGGAGCAGTACTTC. Translation gives CASSSGEQYF. The full variable domain, its missing parts supplied by reference TRBV28 and TRBJ2-7, is DVKVTQSSRYLVKRTGEKVFLECVQDMDHENMFWYRQDPGLGLRLIYFSYDVKMKEKGDIPEGYSVSREKKERFSLILESASTNQTSMYLCASSSGEQYFGPGTRLTVT.

This clonotype was recorded many times. The V call is TRBV11-2, the J call TRBJ2-5; TRBD2 might be the D (5 bases). The germline gives CDR1 SGHAT, CDR2 FQNNGV. Trimming removed 4 bases at V and 5 bases at J, with 14 bases between. CDR3 length: 14 residues. CDR3 amino acids: CASSSDYPRETQYF. In DNA, the CDR3 is TGTGCCAGCAGCTCCGACTACCCTAGGGAGACCCAGTACTTC.